A selection of T cell receptor beta chains follows, all from one sample in a study of blood T cells in healthy people across ages. TCRdb used MiXCR to reprocess the 5' RACE reads, holding one entry per CDR3 protein. The sample yields some 1.4 million distinct CDR3 sequences, approximately 40% seen once. The specimen was blood. These receptors were collected from a woman younger than 30 in good health. Each CDR3 is given with its conserved first and last residue. Fields, in order: clone size, CDR3 length, J gene, V gene, D gene, CDR3 DNA, CDR3 protein. The D gene is left open where the match is weak. Part of the rows lack a size; the others show once, few, many or a class for expanded clones.

NA,18,TRBJ2-7,TRBV24-1,TRBD2,TGTGCCACCAGTGAATCGACTAGCGGGAGGGGGGGGTACAATGAGCAGTACTTC,CATSESTSGRGGYNEQYF
NA,15,TRBJ1-2,TRBV21-1,NA,TGTGCCAGCAGCAACCTACCAGGGGGAAACTATGGCTACACCTTC,CASSNLPGGNYGYTF
NA,13,TRBJ2-2,TRBV7-6,NA,TGTGCCAGCAGCCAAGTGAGGCCCGGGGAGCTGTCTTTT,CASSQVRPGELSF
few,16,TRBJ2-1,TRBV11-2,NA,TGTGCCAGCAGCTTAGATTGGCGCGACCCCTACAATGAGCAGTTCTTC,CASSLDWRDPYNEQFF
NA,15,TRBJ2-1,TRBV5-1,NA,TGCGCCAGCAGCTTGTTGGGTGAAGCCCAAGAGACCCAGTTCTTC,CASSLLGEAQETQFF
NA,17,TRBJ2-7,TRBV18,TRBD1,TGTGCCAGCTCACCGGGACAGACTTTCAGCTCCTACAATGAGCAGTACTTC,CASSPGQTFSSYNEQYF
NA,17,TRBJ2-5,TRBV7-6,NA,TGTGCCAGCAGCTTAGGGTCGGGGTCGGGGGACCAAGAGACCCAGTACTTC,CASSLGSGSGDQETQYF
NA,14,TRBJ1-1,TRBV29-1,NA,TGCAGCGTTGTACCTGGGGAGGGAGGCACTGAAGCTTTCTTT,CSVVPGEGGTEAFF
NA,15,TRBJ2-1,TRBV18,NA,TGTGCCAGCATCCCCTCAGTGATATCGCACAATGAGCAGTTCTTC,CASIPSVISHNEQFF
NA,13,TRBJ2-3,TRBV6-5,NA,TGTGCCAGCAGTTACGGTTCTGTAGATACGCAGTATTTT,CASSYGSVDTQYF
few,15,TRBJ2-7,TRBV27,NA,TGTGCCAGCAGCCCAGATTTTGGGGGGCAATACGAGCAGTACTTC,CASSPDFGGQYEQYF
NA,15,TRBJ2-7,TRBV3-1,NA,TGTGCCAGCAGCCAAGCGGCGGGGACGAACTACGAGCAGTACTTC,CASSQAAGTNYEQYF
few,14,TRBJ2-1,TRBV21-1,NA,TGTGCCAGCAGACACCCCGGGAGCTCCGGTGAGCAGTTCTTC,CASRHPGSSGEQFF
NA,16,TRBJ1-2,TRBV6-2/TRBV6-3,TRBD1,TGTGCCAGTGGGGGACAGGGGACAAGTAATAACTATGGCTACACCTTC,CASGGQGTSNNYGYTF
NA,13,TRBJ1-1,TRBV7-9,NA,TGTGCCAGCAGCTTGAGGGGGGCGGCTGAAGCTTTCTTT,CASSLRGAAEAFF
NA,16,TRBJ2-2,TRBV5-1,NA,TGCGCCAGCAGCTTGTCCGGGGGGCGTGGCACCGGGGAGCTGTTTTTT,CASSLSGGRGTGELFF
few,13,TRBJ2-7,TRBV10-3,NA,TGTGCCATCAGTGAGAGTTACCCCGAGGAGCAGTACTTC,CAISESYPEEQYF
many,16,TRBJ2-3,TRBV3-1,NA,TGTGCCAGCAGCCAAAGTTTGGGGCATTATACAGATACGCAGTATTTT,CASSQSLGHYTDTQYF
NA,16,TRBJ2-1,TRBV11-2,NA,TGTGCCAGCAGGTCAATTAGGCCGGGCCTTCAGCCTGAGCAGTTCTTC,CASRSIRPGLQPEQFF
NA,14,TRBJ2-1,TRBV12-3/TRBV12-4,NA,TGTGCCACCGTGGATCGGTATTCCCACAATGAGCAGTTCTTC,CATVDRYSHNEQFF
NA,16,TRBJ2-3,TRBV7-3,TRBD2,TGTGCCAGCAGCTTGGTCGGGGGGACGCTGGCAGATACGCAGTATTTT,CASSLVGGTLADTQYF
NA,13,TRBJ1-1,TRBV7-2,NA,TGTGCCAGCAGCTTAGGAGGACAGCATGAAGCTTTCTTT,CASSLGGQHEAFF
few,19,TRBJ2-6,TRBV21-1,NA,TGTGCCAGCAGCAAAGCTGGGGCAGGGAAATACTCTGGGGCCAACGTCCTGACTTTC,CASSKAGAGKYSGANVLTF
NA,13,TRBJ2-7,TRBV4-1,NA,TGCGCCAGCAGCCATCAGACCCGCGACGAGCAGTACTTC,CASSHQTRDEQYF
few,15,TRBJ2-3,TRBV11-1,NA,TGTGCCAGCAACTTTGGGCGGACCGACACAGATACGCAGTATTTT,CASNFGRTDTDTQYF
NA,16,TRBJ2-4,TRBV7-9,TRBD1,TGTGCCACCGGGACAGGGGCTTTTATAGCCAAAAACATTCAGTACTTC,CATGTGAFIAKNIQYF
NA,13,TRBJ2-3,TRBV5-1,NA,TGCGCCAGCACCTTTCAGGGTGATGATACGCAGTATTTT,CASTFQGDDTQYF
NA,15,TRBJ1-1,TRBV4-1,NA,TGCGCCAGCAGCCAGGGGTTCGGCCCGAACACTGAAGCTTTCTTT,CASSQGFGPNTEAFF
NA,17,TRBJ2-1,TRBV29-1,TRBD2,TGCAGCGCCCAGAGCGGACTAGCGGCCGCTCAGGGGAATGAGCAGTTCTTC,CSAQSGLAAAQGNEQFF
NA,14,TRBJ2-3,TRBV5-1,NA,TGCGCCAGCAGCGGACTGCTTAGCACAGATACGCAGTATTTT,CASSGLLSTDTQYF
few,16,TRBJ2-1,TRBV12-3/TRBV12-4,NA,TGTGCCAGCAGTCGCCCGCGGAATGTCTCCTACAATGAGCAGTTCTTC,CASSRPRNVSYNEQFF
NA,18,TRBJ2-3,TRBV27,NA,TGTGCCAGCAAGTCTGGGGGGGCGAGAACCCCGGGCACAGATACGCAGTATTTT,CASKSGGARTPGTDTQYF
once,14,TRBJ1-6,TRBV20-1,NA,TGCAGTGCTAGAGATGCGTCGGCAAATTCACCCCTCCACTTT,CSARDASANSPLHF
few,14,TRBJ2-5,TRBV6-1,TRBD2,TGTGCCAGCAAGACAGCGGGGTATCAAGAGACCCAGTACTTC,CASKTAGYQETQYF
NA,15,TRBJ2-7,TRBV4-1,NA,TGCGCCAGCAGCCAAGCATTGGCCTCGATGGGCGAGCAGTACTTC,CASSQALASMGEQYF
NA,15,TRBJ2-5,TRBV20-1,TRBD2,TGCAGTGCTCATAGCGGGGGCCGAGGAATGGAGACCCAGTACTTC,CSAHSGGRGMETQYF
NA,14,TRBJ2-7,TRBV2,NA,TGTGCCAGCAGTGCTCTGGGCAGCTCCTACGAGCAGTACTTC,CASSALGSSYEQYF
NA,15,TRBJ2-5,TRBV5-1,NA,TGCGCCAGCAGCTGGGGGCAGTCGATGGTGGAGACCCAGTACTTC,CASSWGQSMVETQYF
few,18,TRBJ1-5,TRBV6-1,TRBD1,TGTGCCAGCAGGGCAAAGGGACAGCAAATACTAAGCAATCAGCCCCAGCATTTT,CASRAKGQQILSNQPQHF
NA,14,TRBJ1-1,TRBV4-1,NA,TGCGCCAGCAGCCAAGATGGGGGCTCGGGAGGAGCTTTCTTT,CASSQDGGSGGAFF
NA,15,TRBJ1-2,TRBV12-3/TRBV12-4,NA,TGTGCCAGCAGTTTTGGGAATTCTGGGCCCTATGGCTACACCTTC,CASSFGNSGPYGYTF
NA,16,TRBJ1-5,TRBV7-8,NA,TGTGCCAGCAGCTTAGTCGGGTGGGGTAGCAATCAGCCCCAGCATTTT,CASSLVGWGSNQPQHF
NA,12,TRBJ1-6,TRBV6-1,NA,TGTGCCACCTCTTCCTATAATTCACCCCTCCACTTT,CATSSYNSPLHF
NA,15,TRBJ2-6,TRBV27,TRBD1,TGTGCCAGCAGTTGGGACAGGGCCGGGGCCAACGTCCTGACTTTC,CASSWDRAGANVLTF
NA,14,TRBJ2-1,TRBV27,TRBD2,TGTGCCAGCAGTTGGGGGGGGGAAAACAATGAGCAGTTCTTC,CASSWGGENNEQFF